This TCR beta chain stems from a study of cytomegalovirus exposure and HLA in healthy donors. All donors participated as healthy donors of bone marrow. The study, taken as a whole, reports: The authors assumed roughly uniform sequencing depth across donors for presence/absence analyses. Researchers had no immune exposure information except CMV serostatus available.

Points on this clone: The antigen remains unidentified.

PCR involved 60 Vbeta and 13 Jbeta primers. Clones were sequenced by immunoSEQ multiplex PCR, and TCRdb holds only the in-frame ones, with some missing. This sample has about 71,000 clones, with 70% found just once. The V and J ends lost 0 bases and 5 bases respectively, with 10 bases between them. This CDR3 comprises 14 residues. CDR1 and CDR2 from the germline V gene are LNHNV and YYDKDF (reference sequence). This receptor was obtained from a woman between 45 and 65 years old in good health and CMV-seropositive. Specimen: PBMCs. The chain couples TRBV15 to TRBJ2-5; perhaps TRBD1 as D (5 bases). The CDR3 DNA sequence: TGTGCCACCAGCAGAGACAAGGGGAAGGAGACCCAGTACTTC. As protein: CATSRDKGKETQYF.